The 24 T cell receptor beta chains in this list originate from one sample, sequenced in a study of blood T cell repertoires in COVID-19. Sequencing used immunoSEQ multiplex PCR; TCRdb keeps in-frame clones, though not all of them. The repertoire has 200,000 to 300,000 clones, 65% to 90% of them found once; the top ten carry approximately 5%. Input material: peripheral blood. The receptors were gathered from a man aged 45-65 years with COVID-19, enrolled during active disease.

Written as DNA, the CDR3 is TGTGCCAGCAGCTTCCCATCCTACGAGCAGTACTTC. It encodes CASSFPSYEQYF. V and J are TRBV11-2 and TRBJ2-7, with unresolved D. The CDR3 has 12 amino acids. V was trimmed by 3 bases and J by 1 base, leaving 4 bases between them. Per germline, CDR1 SGHAT and CDR2 FQNNGV.

This clone has a single count. The chain is built from TRBV3-1 (or the pseudogene TRBV3-2) and TRBJ2-1, with 9 bases identical to TRBD1. Germline CDR1 is LGHDT and CDR2 is YNNKEL (reference sequence). J gave up 8 bases and V 6 bases, and 17 bases lay outside the gene matches. This CDR3 is built from 17 residues. CDR3 region: CASRLVCSGQGRHEQFF. CDR3 coding DNA: TGTGCCAGCAGACTCGTTTGCTCGGGACAGGGTAGGCATGAGCAGTTCTTC.

The chain links TRBV18 to TRBJ2-2; TRBD1 agrees at 7 bases. J gave up 1 base and V 0 bases, and 2 bases lay outside the gene matches. The CDR3 length is 16 residues. The germline V gene encodes CDR1 KGHSH and CDR2 LQKENI. The DNA of the CDR3 is TGTGCCAGCTCACCACCGGACAGGTGGAACACCGGGGAGCTGTTTTTT. As protein: CASSPPDRWNTGELFF.

The V gene is TRBV6-5, the J gene TRBJ2-6; 8 nucleotides agree with TRBD1. CDR3 length: 16 residues. Germline loops: CDR1 MNHEY, CDR2 SVGAGI. J gave up 2 bases and V 4 bases, and 4 bases lay outside the gene matches. The DNA of the CDR3 is TGTGCCAGCAGTTTACAGGGGGGCGCTGGGGCCAACGTCCTGACTTTC. It encodes CASSLQGGAGANVLTF.

The chain employs TRBV6-5 and TRBJ2-1; TRBD1 agrees at 9 bases. Germline V CDR1 and CDR2: MNHEY, SVGAGI. V shed 2 bases and J 9 bases; nucleotides not matched to a gene: 8. The CDR3 sequence is 15 residues long. CDR3 bases: TGTGCCAGCAGTTACGTTGGGACAGGGATTGGTGAGCAGTTCTTC. This encodes CASSYVGTGIGEQFF.

The CDR3 bases are TGTGCCAGCTCACCTCCTGGACAGGCAGGTTTAGGGGGTACGCAGTATTTT. Its protein is CASSPPGQAGLGGTQYF. The chain employs TRBV18 and TRBJ2-3, with TRBD1 matching over 7 bases. The V and J ends lost 3 bases and 8 bases, in that order; junction bases with no gene match: 17. Germline CDR1 KGHSH, CDR2 LQKENI. CDR3 length equals 17 residues.

The genes are TRBV9 and TRBJ2-3; TRBD2 agrees at 8 bases. CDR3 length: 15 residues. With 3 bases clipped from V and 2 bases from J, the junction kept 5 bases outside the gene matches. Germline assignment: CDR1 SGDLS and CDR2 YYNGEE. The CDR3 bases are TGTGCCAGCAGCGGACGCGGGGGGTTCACAGATACGCAGTATTTT. This encodes CASSGRGGFTDTQYF. Together with reference TRBV9 and TRBJ2-3, the CDR3 gives the full variable domain: DSGVTQTPKHLITATGQRVTLRCSPRSGDLSVYWYQQSLDQGLQFLIQYYNGEERAKGNILERFSAQQFPDLHSELNLSSLELGDSALYFCASSGRGGFTDTQYFGPGTRLTVL.

Here the CDR3 reads CASSPGTASGNTIYF. DNA of the CDR3: TGTGCCAGCAGCCCGGGGACAGCATCTGGAAACACCATATATTTT. V is TRBV3-1 (or the pseudogene TRBV3-2) and J is TRBJ1-3, with TRBD1 matching 7 bases. Germline trimming cut 4 bases from V and 1 base from J; bases unmatched to any gene: 4. The CDR3 is made up of 15 amino acids. Germline values: CDR1 LGHDT, CDR2 YNNKEL (reference sequence).

The rearrangement joins TRBV5-6 to TRBJ1-4, with D possibly matching TRBD1 (5 bases). The germline V gene encodes CDR1 SGHDT and CDR2 YYEEEE. The CDR3 extends over 15 amino acids. V was shortened by 5 bases and J by 6 bases, with 17 bases between the two germline ends. The CDR3 DNA reads as TGTGCCAGCAGTCTGGCAGGCAGGGCCGATGAAAAACTGTTTTTT. It translates to CASSLAGRADEKLFF.

This clone was detected once. The chain has TRBV5-1 and TRBJ1-1, with D unclear. Trimming cost V 0 bases and J 3 bases, with 3 bases left between them. The V gene's germline CDR1 is SGHRS and CDR2 YFSETQ. The CDR3 is 12 amino acids. In nucleotides, the CDR3 is TGCGCCAGCAGCTTGGCGTACACTGAAGCTTTCTTT. It is translated as CASSLAYTEAFF.

V and J are TRBV7-6 and TRBJ2-3, with TRBD1 as a possible D gene (6 bases). Trimming removed 0 bases from V and 2 bases from J, with 9 bases in between. The V gene's germline CDR1 is SGHVS and CDR2 FNYEAQ. The CDR3 length is 15 residues. CDR3: CASSLAGANTDTQYF. CDR3 sequence (DNA): TGTGCCAGCAGCTTAGCGGGGGCGAACACAGATACGCAGTATTTT.

The V gene is TRBV29-1, the J gene TRBJ2-3; no clear D. The V end was cut by 3 bases, the J end by 2 bases, with 12 bases between. The CDR3 runs 14 residues. The germline CDR1 and CDR2 sequences are SQVTM and ANQGSEA. This CDR3 is CSVDLGPSTDTQYF. The CDR3 coding sequence is TGCAGCGTTGACTTGGGCCCTTCCACAGATACGCAGTATTTT.

J is TRBJ1-5 and V is TRBV19; 7 bases map to TRBD1. Germline assignment: CDR1 LNHDA and CDR2 SQIVND (reference sequence). The V and J ends lost 7 bases and 7 bases, in that order; junction bases with no gene match: 4. The CDR3 runs 12 residues. CDR3 sequence: CASTLGGQPQHF. The CDR3 DNA follows: TGTGCCAGTACCTTAGGGGGCCAGCCCCAGCATTTT.

Written as DNA, the CDR3 is TGCGCCAGCAGAGCCGGGACAGGGGATTCCGGGGAGCTGTTTTTT. Translated, it gives CASRAGTGDSGELFF. The rearrangement uses TRBV4-3 and TRBJ2-2, with TRBD1 identical over 10 bases. Germline CDR1 LGHNA, CDR2 YSLEER. This CDR3 is 15 amino acids long. The junction had 7 bases not matched to a gene; V was cut back by 6 bases and J by 6 bases.

This chain uses TRBV4-1 with TRBJ1-4, with D perhaps matching TRBD1 (5 bases). V was pared by 1 base and J by 1 base, with 7 bases between. CDR3 length equals 15 residues. CDR1 and CDR2 from the germline V gene are MGHRA and YSYEKL. The chain's CDR3 is CASSQAGGTNEKLFF. The CDR3 DNA sequence: TGCGCCAGCAGCCAAGCCGGGGGAACTAATGAAAAACTGTTTTTT.

The chain links TRBV6-6 to TRBJ1-1; D possibly corresponds to TRBD1 (6 bases). V lost 6 bases to trimming and J lost 4 bases, with 15 bases between them. The CDR3 is made up of 14 amino acids. Germline loops: CDR1 MNHNY, CDR2 SVGAGI (reference sequence). The CDR3 bases are TGTGCCAGCAGCCCACAGGGAGGGGGCACTGAAGCTTTCTTT. Residues: CASSPQGGGTEAFF.

The V gene is TRBV6-5, the J gene TRBJ2-2; 8 bases fit TRBD1. Germline-derived CDR1 and CDR2 are MNHEY and SVGAGI. The CDR3 length is 15 residues. V shed 4 bases, J shed 6 bases, and the junction held 7 bases outside the gene matches. Written as DNA, the CDR3 is TGTGCCAGCAGTTGGACAGGGTTGTCGTCCGGGGAGCTGTTTTTT. Translation: CASSWTGLSSGELFF.

This clone was observed once. V is TRBV18 and J is TRBJ1-6; no reliable D call. This CDR3 region has 16 residues. The germline V gene has CDR1 KGHSH and CDR2 LQKENI. Trimming cost V 1 base and J 7 bases, with 14 bases left between them. CDR3 sequence: CASSPQSGRANSPLHF. The CDR3, as DNA: TGTGCCAGCTCACCACAATCGGGGAGGGCGAATTCACCCCTCCACTTT.

This clone showed up just a few times. This chain links TRBV27 with TRBJ1-2; TRBD1 agrees at 7 bases. There are 15 residues in the CDR3. CDR1 and CDR2 (germline): MNHEY, SMNVEV (reference sequence). V was pared by 5 bases and J by 5 bases, with 11 bases of the junction left unmatched. CDR3 nucleotides: TGTGCCAGCAGTAAATCGGACAGGAGGGAGTATGGCTACACCTTC. Its protein product is CASSKSDRREYGYTF.

This chain uses TRBV27 with TRBJ1-1; TRBD1 is a possible D gene (6 bases). The CDR3 runs 15 residues. Trimming stripped 0 bases from V and 5 bases from J, with 13 bases between. Germline CDR1 is MNHEY and CDR2 is SMNVEV (reference sequence). The CDR3, as DNA: TGTGCCAGCAGTTTATCTCTAGGGGGTGGGACTGAAGCTTTCTTT. The encoded protein is CASSLSLGGGTEAFF.

V usage is TRBV28 and J usage is TRBJ2-7; TRBD1 agrees at 9 bases. Trimming removed 2 bases from V and 6 bases from J; junction bases left unmatched: 8. Germline loops: CDR1 MDHEN, CDR2 SYDVKM. This CDR3 spans 15 amino acids. CDR3 in amino acids: CASSLRPGQGSEQYF. The CDR3 nucleotides are TGTGCCAGCAGTTTAAGACCGGGACAGGGCTCCGAGCAGTACTTC.

The chain couples TRBV12-3 or TRBV12-4 to TRBJ1-1; the match to TRBD1 covers 9 bases. The junction had 3 bases not matched to a gene; V was cut back by 10 bases and J by 0 bases. The length of the CDR3 is 13 residues. The CDR3 DNA follows: TGTGCCACGGGACAGGGATTGAACACTGAAGCTTTCTTT. This sequence encodes CATGQGLNTEAFF.

This clone appeared a single time. The genes are TRBV6-1 and TRBJ1-4, with a tentative D call TRBD1 (5 bases). Trimming took off 0 bases at V and 5 bases at J, with 10 bases between the two ends. Germline V CDR1 and CDR2: MNHNS, SASEGT. The CDR3 totals 15 residues. This chain's CDR3 is CASSEAVAGNEKLFF. CDR3 bases: TGTGCCAGCAGTGAAGCGGTAGCAGGGAATGAAAAACTGTTTTTT.

The rearrangement joins TRBV7-2 to TRBJ2-3; no firm D call. The V gene's germline CDR1 is SGHTA and CDR2 FQGNSA. The CDR3 loop spans 12 amino acids. Trimming took off 5 bases at V and 4 bases at J, with 7 bases between the two ends. CDR3 sequence: CASSPQADTQYF. As DNA, the CDR3 is TGTGCCAGCAGCCCACAAGCAGATACGCAGTATTTT.